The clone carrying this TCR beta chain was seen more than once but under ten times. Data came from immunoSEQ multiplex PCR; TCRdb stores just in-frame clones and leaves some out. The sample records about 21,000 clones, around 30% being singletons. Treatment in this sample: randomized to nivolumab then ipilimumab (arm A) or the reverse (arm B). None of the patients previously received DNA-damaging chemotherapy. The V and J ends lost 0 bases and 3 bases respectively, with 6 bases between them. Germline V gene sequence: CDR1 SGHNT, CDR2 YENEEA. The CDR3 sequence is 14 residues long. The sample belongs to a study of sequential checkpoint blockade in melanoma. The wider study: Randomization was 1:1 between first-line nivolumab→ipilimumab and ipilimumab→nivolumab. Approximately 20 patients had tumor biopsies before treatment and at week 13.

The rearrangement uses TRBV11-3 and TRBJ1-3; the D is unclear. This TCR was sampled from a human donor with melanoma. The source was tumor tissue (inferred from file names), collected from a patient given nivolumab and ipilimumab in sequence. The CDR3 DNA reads TGTGCCAGCAGCTTAGACGTTATTGGAAACACCATATATTTT. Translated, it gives CASSLDVIGNTIYF.